This TCR beta chain was recovered during a study of cytomegalovirus exposure and HLA in healthy donors. Study information: It was reported in a later analysis that the same platform had been used for the approximately 110 validation repertoires as for the roughly 710 first-cohort repertoires. Findings and caveats of the study: There were a few CMV-associated chains whose specificity for CMV antigens was confirmed in vitro. Reportedly, diagnosis of cytomegalovirus status by the classifier showed high specificity and sensitivity. Cytomegalovirus association was assigned to approximately 160 TCR beta chains.

Profiling relied on immunoSEQ multiplex PCR, and the TCRdb table lists in-frame clones only, not all of them. The sample lists approximately 100,000 clones, approximately 95% occurring once. Concerning this clone: What it binds is not known.

The CDR3 extends over 17 amino acids. CDR1 is SQVTM and CDR2 is ANQGSEA in the germline V gene. Trimming removed 3 bases from V and 0 bases from J; junction bases left unmatched: 9. The clonotype comes from a woman aged 25 to 39 in good health and CMV-seropositive. The sequencing input was PBMCs. V is TRBV29-1 and J is TRBJ2-1, with 9 bases matching TRBD2. The CDR3 region has the DNA TGCAGCGTTGACGGCCTAGCGGGAATAAACTCCTACAATGAGCAGTTCTTC. Its translation: CSVDGLAGINSYNEQFF.